Listed below are T cell receptor beta chains from one sample, sequenced in a study of shared clonotypes between healthy human individuals. The table came from immunoSEQ multiplex PCR; TCRdb's copy has only in-frame clones and leaves some out. Here the sample spans roughly 530,000 clones, 96% being singletons. Material for sequencing was naive CD4+ T cells sorted from blood. Receptors originate from a woman between 25 and 40 years old in good health. Both conserved end residues are part of each CDR3. Fields, in order: V gene, J gene, D gene, CDR3 protein. A D gene is named only where the DNA matches it firmly.

TRBV30	TRBJ1-4	.	CAWRRTVGATNEKLFF
TRBV19	TRBJ2-7	TRBD1	CASSIEEGTGSYEQYF
TRBV19	TRBJ1-1	.	CASSKVGDKAFF
TRBV2	.	.	CASRGYYEQYF
TRBV28	TRBJ2-1	TRBD2	CASSLSGTRRNEQFF
TRBV4-2	TRBJ1-2	TRBD1	CASSQENRGRGYTF
TRBV13	TRBJ1-2	TRBD1	CASSIPTGGNYGYTF
TRBV28	TRBJ1-6	.	CASGQYHNSPLHF
TRBV29-1	TRBJ2-5	.	CSVAVEETQYF
TRBV18	TRBJ1-5	.	CASSPVQINQPQHF
TRBV18	TRBJ2-2	TRBD1	CASSTTGFGELFF
TRBV19	TRBJ1-5	.	CASSIGRSRNQPQHF
TRBV11-3	TRBJ2-7	.	CASSWAGAEGAYEQYF
TRBV5-6	.	.	CASSLAGTTYEQYF
TRBV27	TRBJ1-5	.	CASRQSNQPQHF
TRBV28	TRBJ2-7	.	CASRGEAYEQYF